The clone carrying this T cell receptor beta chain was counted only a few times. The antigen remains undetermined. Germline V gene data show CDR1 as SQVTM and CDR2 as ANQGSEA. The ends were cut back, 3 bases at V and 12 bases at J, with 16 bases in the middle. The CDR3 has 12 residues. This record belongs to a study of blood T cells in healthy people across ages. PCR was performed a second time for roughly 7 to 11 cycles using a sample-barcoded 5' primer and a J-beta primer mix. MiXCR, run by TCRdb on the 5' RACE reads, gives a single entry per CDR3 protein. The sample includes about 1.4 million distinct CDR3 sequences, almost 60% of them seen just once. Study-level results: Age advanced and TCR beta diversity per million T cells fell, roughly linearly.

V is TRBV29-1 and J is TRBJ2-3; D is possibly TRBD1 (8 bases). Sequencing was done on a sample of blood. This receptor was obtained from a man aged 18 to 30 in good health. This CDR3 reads CSVERTGRAQYF. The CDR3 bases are TGCAGCGTTGAGAGGACAGGGAGGGCCCAGTATTTT.